This is a list of T cell receptor beta chains from one sample in a study of immune cell composition in non-small cell lung cancer. Method: immunoSEQ multiplex PCR; TCRdb's copy keeps in-frame clones and lacks some. The table records roughly 14,000 clones, 81% of them present only once. The sequenced sample consisted of lung tumor tissue. Source of these receptors: a human donor with non-small cell lung cancer. The CDR3 runs from the conserved cysteine through the conserved F or W. Each record gives: clone size, D gene, J gene, V gene, CDR3 length, CDR3 protein, CDR3 DNA. A D gene is named only where the DNA matches it firmly. Where a row states a size, it is once, few, many or the class of an expanded clone; other rows omit it.

- TRBD1 TRBJ1-1 TRBV5-8 14 CASSFAGGATEAFF TGTGCCAGCAGCTTCGCAGGGGGGGCCACTGAAGCTTTCTTT
- TRBD1 TRBJ1-2 TRBV2 14 CASSEAAGGGGYTF TGTGCCAGCAGTGAAGCGGCAGGGGGTGGCGGCTACACCTTC
- - TRBJ2-1 TRBV7-2 14 CASSLWGSYNEQFF TGTGCCAGCAGCTTATGGGGCTCCTACAATGAGCAGTTCTTC
- - TRBJ2-5 TRBV9 14 CASSVGQAGETQYF TGTGCCAGCAGCGTGGGGCAGGCGGGAGAGACCCAGTACTTC
- TRBD2 TRBJ2-2 TRBV27 15 CASSPLAGVTGELFF TGTGCCAGCAGTCCACTAGCGGGAGTCACCGGGGAGCTGTTTTTT
- - TRBJ1-1 TRBV20-1 11 CSAYLHTEAFF TGCAGTGCTTATCTGCACACTGAAGCTTTCTTT
- - TRBJ1-2 TRBV5-6 13 CASSVGGNYGYTF TGTGCCAGCAGCGTAGGAGGGAACTATGGCTACACCTTC
- - TRBJ2-3 TRBV5-4 14 CASSIGASTDTQYF TGTGCCAGCAGCATAGGGGCTAGCACAGATACGCAGTATTTT
few - TRBJ1-4 TRBV7-9 15 CASSPRVGTNEKLFF TGTGCCAGCAGCCCTCGTGTGGGGACGAATGAAAAACTGTTTTTT
- - TRBJ2-7 TRBV30 13 CAWSTGSSYEQYF TGTGCCTGGAGCACGGGATCCTCCTACGAGCAGTACTTC
- TRBD1 TRBJ2-2 TRBV7-3 17 CASSSPGTGGNTGELFF TGTGCCAGCAGCTCACCCGGGACAGGGGGGAACACCGGGGAGCTGTTTTTT
- TRBD2 TRBJ2-3 TRBV27 18 CASSLRAGLAGPRDTQYF TGTGCCAGCAGTTTAAGGGCGGGCCTAGCGGGGCCGAGGGATACGCAGTATTTT
- TRBD2 TRBJ2-2 TRBV30 15 CAWSSGGGRAGELFF TGTGCCTGGAGCTCAGGTGGCGGGAGGGCCGGGGAGCTGTTTTTT
few - TRBJ1-5 TRBV28 12 CASTSPRGPQHF TGTGCCAGCACTTCTCCTAGAGGCCCCCAGCATTTT
- - TRBJ1-1 TRBV10-1 10 CAPFGGEAFF TGCGCCCCCTTTGGGGGGGAAGCTTTCTTT
- TRBD2 TRBJ2-1 TRBV2 15 CASSEGGRTYNEQFF TGTGCCAGCAGTGAAGGCGGGAGGACTTACAATGAGCAGTTCTTC
- TRBD1 TRBJ1-5 TRBV5-4 15 CASSLDRGQNQPQHF TGTGCCAGCAGCTTGGACAGGGGGCAAAATCAGCCCCAGCATTTT
- TRBD2 TRBJ2-5 TRBV6-1 15 CASSGLAGVRETQYF TGTGCCAGCAGTGGGCTAGCGGGAGTGCGAGAGACCCAGTACTTC
- - TRBJ2-5 TRBV7-3 15 CASSLGAGGGETQYF TGTGCCAGCAGCTTAGGTGCGGGTGGGGGAGAGACCCAGTACTTC
- - TRBJ1-3 TRBV4-2 20 CASSQDRSGDGSLSGNTIYF TGTGCCAGCAGCCAAGATAGGTCCGGTGATGGGAGCCTCTCTGGAAACACCATATATTTT
- TRBD2 TRBJ2-3 TRBV5-4 16 CASSNRLAGAPDTQYF TGTGCCAGCAGCAACAGACTAGCGGGAGCCCCAGATACGCAGTATTTT
few - TRBJ1-1 TRBV11-3 13 CASSFTVDTEAFF TGTGCCAGCAGCTTCACAGTGGACACTGAAGCTTTCTTT
- - TRBJ2-1 TRBV25-1 13 CASSEYRYNEQFF TGTGCCAGCAGTGAATATAGGTACAATGAGCAGTTCTTC
- - TRBJ2-1 TRBV30 15 CAWRGRRLATNEQFF TGTGCCTGGAGGGGACGCCGGCTAGCGACGAATGAGCAGTTCTTC
- - TRBJ2-7 TRBV5-6 14 CASSNAGPYGEQYF TGTGCCAGCAGCAATGCGGGACCCTACGGGGAGCAGTACTTC
- - TRBJ2-7 TRBV30 15 CAWSVTVGKGSEQYF TGTGCCTGGAGTGTAACGGTGGGAAAAGGTTCCGAGCAGTACTTC
- - TRBJ1-5 TRBV27 15 CASSFAGEGNQPQHF TGTGCCAGCAGCTTCGCAGGGGAAGGCAATCAGCCCCAGCATTTT
few TRBD2 TRBJ2-2 TRBV7-3 16 CASRSSGRAGGGELFF TGTGCCAGCCGCTCCAGCGGGAGGGCCGGAGGCGGGGAGCTGTTTTTT
- - TRBJ2-7 TRBV11-2 14 CASSLALAGAEQYF TGTGCCAGCAGCTTAGCTTTGGCCGGGGCGGAGCAGTACTTC
once TRBD1 TRBJ1-1 TRBV5-1 15 CASSYGTGVNTEAFF TGCGCCAGCAGCTATGGGACAGGAGTTAACACTGAAGCTTTCTTT
- - TRBJ2-1 TRBV5-4 17 CASSRDLPASSYNEQFF TGTGCCAGCAGCCGGGACCTCCCCGCGAGTTCCTACAATGAGCAGTTCTTC
- TRBD2 TRBJ2-5 TRBV28 17 CASRVGLAGRGGETQYF TGTGCCAGCAGGGTGGGACTAGCGGGAAGGGGGGGAGAGACCCAGTACTTC
- - TRBJ1-1 TRBV14 13 CASSAQGNTEAFF TGTGCCAGCAGCGCCCAGGGGAACACTGAAGCTTTCTTT
- - TRBJ1-4 TRBV7-2 13 CASSLDVNEKLFF TGTGCCAGCAGCTTGGACGTCAATGAAAAACTGTTTTTT
once - TRBJ2-7 TRBV6-5 15 CASSYSLSGAYEQYF TGTGCCAGCAGTTACTCGCTCAGTGGGGCCTACGAGCAGTACTTC
- TRBD2 TRBJ2-1 TRBV6-5 14 CASRIERDRNEQFF TGTGCCAGTAGGATTGAGCGGGACCGCAATGAGCAGTTCTTC
- - TRBJ2-1 TRBV7-3 15 CASSVDTSSYNEQFF TGTGCCAGCAGCGTGGACACATCCTCCTACAATGAGCAGTTCTTC
once - TRBJ2-1 TRBV5-1 14 CASSPGRQDNEQFF TGCGCCAGCAGCCCGGGCCGACAGGACAATGAGCAGTTCTTC
- - TRBJ1-5 TRBV6-5 12 CASGQRGQPQHF TGTGCCAGCGGCCAGAGGGGTCAGCCCCAGCATTTT
- - TRBJ2-3 TRBV29-1 14 CSAAGLASTDTQYF TGCAGCGCCGCGGGACTTGCGAGCACAGATACGCAGTATTTT
- - TRBJ2-5 TRBV18 14 CASSPPTGWETQYF TGTGCCAGCTCACCACCAACAGGGTGGGAGACCCAGTACTTC
few - TRBJ2-7 TRBV28 16 CASTTRAGSSSYEQYF TGTGCCAGCACTACCCGGGCAGGGTCGAGCTCCTACGAGCAGTACTTC
few TRBD1 TRBJ2-5 TRBV30 15 CAWSYTGGAQETQYF TGTGCCTGGAGTTATACAGGGGGTGCCCAAGAGACCCAGTACTTC
- TRBD2 TRBJ2-1 TRBV6-5 15 CASSYVSSGTNEQFF TGTGCCAGCAGTTACGTCAGTAGCGGGACTAATGAGCAGTTCTTC
- TRBD2 TRBJ2-5 TRBV30 11 CACSGIETQYF TGTGCCTGTAGCGGGATCGAGACCCAGTACTTC
- TRBD1 TRBJ2-7 TRBV7-3 14 CASSLDRASSEQYF TGTGCCAGCAGCTTAGACAGGGCTTCATCCGAGCAGTACTTC
- - TRBJ2-3 TRBV2 15 CASRGTLAGTDTQYF TGTGCCAGCAGGGGGACTCTCGCGGGAACAGATACGCAGTATTTT
once - TRBJ1-2 TRBV30 14 CAWSVGVQPYGYTF TGTGCCTGGAGTGTGGGGGTACAGCCCTATGGCTACACCTTC
- TRBD2 TRBJ2-2 TRBV28 15 CASKLAGLYTGELFF TGTGCCAGCAAATTAGCGGGGCTCTACACCGGGGAGCTGTTTTTT
- TRBD2 TRBJ2-7 TRBV10-3 14 CAISGTSGRYEQYF TGTGCCATCAGTGGGACTAGCGGGAGGTACGAGCAGTACTTC
- TRBD2 TRBJ2-6 TRBV19 19 CASTPGLAGGNRRANVLTF TGTGCCAGTACCCCCGGGCTAGCGGGAGGAAATCGAAGGGCCAACGTCCTGACTTTC
- TRBD2 TRBJ2-1 TRBV28 19 CASSLLGLAGGPTYNEQFF TGTGCCAGCAGTTTACTGGGACTAGCGGGAGGACCCACCTACAATGAGCAGTTCTTC
- - TRBJ1-5 TRBV28 15 CASSPYTGLGQPQHF TGTGCCAGCAGCCCGTATACAGGGCTGGGGCAGCCCCAGCATTTT
- TRBD2 TRBJ2-5 TRBV19 18 CASIGGRVAGDLRETQYF TGTGCCAGTATTGGGGGTCGGGTAGCGGGAGATCTGCGAGAGACCCAGTACTTC